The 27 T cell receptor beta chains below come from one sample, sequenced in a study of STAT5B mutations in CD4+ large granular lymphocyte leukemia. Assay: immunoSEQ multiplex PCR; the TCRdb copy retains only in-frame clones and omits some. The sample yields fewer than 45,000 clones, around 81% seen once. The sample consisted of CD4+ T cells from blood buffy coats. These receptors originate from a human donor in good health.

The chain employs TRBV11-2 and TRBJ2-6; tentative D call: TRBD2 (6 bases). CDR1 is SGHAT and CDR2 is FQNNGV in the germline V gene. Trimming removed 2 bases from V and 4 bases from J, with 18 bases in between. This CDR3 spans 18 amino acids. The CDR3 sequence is CASSLNFPSGAGANVLTF. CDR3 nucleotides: TGTGCCAGCAGCTTAAACTTTCCCTCGGGAGCCGGGGCCAACGTCCTGACTTTC.

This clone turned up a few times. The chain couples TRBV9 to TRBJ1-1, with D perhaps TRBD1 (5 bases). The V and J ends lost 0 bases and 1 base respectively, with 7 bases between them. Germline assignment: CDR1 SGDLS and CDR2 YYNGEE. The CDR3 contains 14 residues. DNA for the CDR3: TGTGCCAGCAGCGTAGGGGGCGAGAACACTGAAGCTTTCTTT. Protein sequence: CASSVGGENTEAFF.

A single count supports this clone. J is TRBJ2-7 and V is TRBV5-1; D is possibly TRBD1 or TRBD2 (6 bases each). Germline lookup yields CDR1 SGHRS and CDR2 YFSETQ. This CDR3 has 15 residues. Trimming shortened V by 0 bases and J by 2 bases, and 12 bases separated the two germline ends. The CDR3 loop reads CASSLGGALAYEQYF. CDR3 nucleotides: TGCGCCAGCAGCTTGGGGGGGGCGTTAGCCTACGAGCAGTACTTC. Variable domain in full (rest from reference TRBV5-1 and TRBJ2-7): KAGVTQTPRYLIKTRGQQVTLSCSPISGHRSVSWYQQTPGQGLQFLFEYFSETQRNKGNFPGRFSGRQFSNSRSEMNVSTLELGDSALYLCASSLGGALAYEQYFGPGTRLTVT.

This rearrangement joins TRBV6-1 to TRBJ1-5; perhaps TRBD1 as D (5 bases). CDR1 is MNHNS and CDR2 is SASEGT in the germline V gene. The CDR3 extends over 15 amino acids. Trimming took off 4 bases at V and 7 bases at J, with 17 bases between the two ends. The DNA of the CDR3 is TGTGCCAGCAGTGTTCCGCGGAGGGCAGGGCAGCCCCAGCATTTT. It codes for CASSVPRRAGQPQHF.

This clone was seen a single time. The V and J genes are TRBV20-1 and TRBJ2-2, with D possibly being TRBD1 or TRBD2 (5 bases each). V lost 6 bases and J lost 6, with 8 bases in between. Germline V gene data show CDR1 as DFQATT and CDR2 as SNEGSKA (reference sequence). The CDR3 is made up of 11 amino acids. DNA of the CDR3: TGCAGTGCAGGGGACGCCGGGGAGCTGTTTTTT. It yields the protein CSAGDAGELFF.

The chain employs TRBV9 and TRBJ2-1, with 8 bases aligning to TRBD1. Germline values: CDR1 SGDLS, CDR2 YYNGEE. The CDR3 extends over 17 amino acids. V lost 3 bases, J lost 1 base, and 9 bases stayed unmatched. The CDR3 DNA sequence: TGTGCCAGCAGCGCCGGGGCAGGGGGCTTTTCCTACAATGAGCAGTTCTTC. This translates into CASSAGAGGFSYNEQFF.

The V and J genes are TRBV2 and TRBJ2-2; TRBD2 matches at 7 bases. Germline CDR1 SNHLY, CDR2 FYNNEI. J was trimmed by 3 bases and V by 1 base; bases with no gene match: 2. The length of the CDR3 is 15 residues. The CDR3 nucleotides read TGTGCCAGCAGTGAAGTTGGGGGGGACACCGGGGAGCTGTTTTTT. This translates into CASSEVGGDTGELFF.

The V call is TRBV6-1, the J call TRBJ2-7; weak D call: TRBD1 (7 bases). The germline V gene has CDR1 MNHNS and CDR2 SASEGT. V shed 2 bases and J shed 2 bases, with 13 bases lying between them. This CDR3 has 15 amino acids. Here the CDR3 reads CASSERTGGTYEQYF. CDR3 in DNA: TGTGCCAGCAGTGAACGGACAGGCGGGACCTACGAGCAGTACTTC.

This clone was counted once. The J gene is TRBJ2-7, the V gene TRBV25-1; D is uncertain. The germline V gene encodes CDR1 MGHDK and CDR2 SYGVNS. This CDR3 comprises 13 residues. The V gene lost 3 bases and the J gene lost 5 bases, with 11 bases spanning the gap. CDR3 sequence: CASSDGPLHEQYF. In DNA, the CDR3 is TGTGCCAGCAGTGATGGCCCACTCCACGAGCAGTACTTC.

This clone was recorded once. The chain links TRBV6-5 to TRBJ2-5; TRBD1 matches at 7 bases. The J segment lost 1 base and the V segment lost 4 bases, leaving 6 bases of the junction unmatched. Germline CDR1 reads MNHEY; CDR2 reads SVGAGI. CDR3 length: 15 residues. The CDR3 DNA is TGTGCCAGCAGTTCGTTCGGGACAGCCCAAGAGACCCAGTACTTC. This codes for CASSSFGTAQETQYF.

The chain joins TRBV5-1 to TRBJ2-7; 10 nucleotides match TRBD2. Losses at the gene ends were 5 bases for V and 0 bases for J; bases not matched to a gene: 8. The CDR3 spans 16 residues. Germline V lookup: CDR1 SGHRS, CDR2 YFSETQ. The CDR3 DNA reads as TGCGCCAGCAGTTCCAGAGCGGGAGGGCCCTCCTACGAGCAGTACTTC. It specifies CASSSRAGGPSYEQYF.

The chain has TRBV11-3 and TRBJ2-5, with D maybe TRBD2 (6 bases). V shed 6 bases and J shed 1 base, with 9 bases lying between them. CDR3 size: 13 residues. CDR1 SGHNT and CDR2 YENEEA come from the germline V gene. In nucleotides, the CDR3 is TGTGCCAGCAGTCTGGGAGGCCAAGAGACCCAGTACTTC. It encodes CASSLGGQETQYF.

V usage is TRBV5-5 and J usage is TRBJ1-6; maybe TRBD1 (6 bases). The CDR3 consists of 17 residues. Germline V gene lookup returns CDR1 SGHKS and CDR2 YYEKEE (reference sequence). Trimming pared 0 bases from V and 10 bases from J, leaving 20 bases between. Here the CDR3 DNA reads TGTGCCAGCAGCTTGGCCGATCTGCGGGGGCTGGGGTCACCCCTCCACTTT. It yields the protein CASSLADLRGLGSPLHF.

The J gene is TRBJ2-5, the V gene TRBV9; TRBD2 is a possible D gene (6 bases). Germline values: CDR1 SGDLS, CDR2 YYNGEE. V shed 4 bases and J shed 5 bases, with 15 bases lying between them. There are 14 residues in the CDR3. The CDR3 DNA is TGTGCCAGCAGCCCCGGGGGACCCTGGGAGACCCAGTACTTC. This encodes CASSPGGPWETQYF.

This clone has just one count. The CDR3 is CASSRGTGITEAFF. The CDR3 DNA reads TGTGCCAGCAGTCGGGGGACAGGGATCACTGAAGCTTTCTTT. The V gene is TRBV6-6, the J gene TRBJ1-1; 9 nucleotides line up with TRBD1. Germline-derived CDR1 and CDR2 are MNHNY and SVGAGI (reference sequence). The V and J ends lost 5 bases and 4 bases, in that order; junction bases with no gene match: 5. The length of the CDR3 is 14 residues.

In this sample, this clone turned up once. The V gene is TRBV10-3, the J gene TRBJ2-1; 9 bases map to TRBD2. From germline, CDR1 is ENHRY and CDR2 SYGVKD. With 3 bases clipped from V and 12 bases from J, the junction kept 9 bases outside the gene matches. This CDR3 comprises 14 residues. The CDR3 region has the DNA TGTGCCATCAGTGATGCGCGGGGGGGCGGCGGGCAGTTCTTC. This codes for CAISDARGGGGQFF.

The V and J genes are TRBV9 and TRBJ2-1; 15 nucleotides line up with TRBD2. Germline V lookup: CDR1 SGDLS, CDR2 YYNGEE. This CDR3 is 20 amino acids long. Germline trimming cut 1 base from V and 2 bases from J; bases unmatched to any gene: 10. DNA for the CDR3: TGTGCCAGCAGCGTAAGCAAGGGGGGACTAGCGGGAGGCACCTACAATGAGCAGTTCTTC. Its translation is CASSVSKGGLAGGTYNEQFF.

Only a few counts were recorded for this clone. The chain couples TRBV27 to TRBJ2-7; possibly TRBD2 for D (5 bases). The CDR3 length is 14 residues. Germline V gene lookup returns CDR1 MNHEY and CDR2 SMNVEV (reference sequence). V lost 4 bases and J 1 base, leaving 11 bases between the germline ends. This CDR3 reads CASSSGRGSYEQYF. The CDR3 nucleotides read TGTGCCAGCAGTTCAGGCCGGGGATCCTACGAGCAGTACTTC.

The CDR3 loop is CASSLVAGGDLVNEQFF. In DNA, the CDR3 is TGTGCCAGCAGCTTGGTGGCGGGAGGGGATTTGGTCAATGAGCAGTTCTTC. The J gene is TRBJ2-1, the V gene TRBV5-4, with 9 bases that match TRBD2. Per the germline V gene, CDR1 is SGHNT and CDR2 is YYREEE (reference sequence). With 0 bases clipped from V and 6 bases from J, the junction kept 10 bases outside the gene matches. This CDR3 is built from 17 residues.

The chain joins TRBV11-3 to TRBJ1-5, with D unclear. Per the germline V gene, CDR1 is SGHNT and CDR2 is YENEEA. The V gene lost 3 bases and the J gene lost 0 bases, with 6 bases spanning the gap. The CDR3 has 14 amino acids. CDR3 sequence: CASSFNHSNQPQHF. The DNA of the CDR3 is TGTGCCAGCAGCTTCAATCATAGCAATCAGCCCCAGCATTTT.

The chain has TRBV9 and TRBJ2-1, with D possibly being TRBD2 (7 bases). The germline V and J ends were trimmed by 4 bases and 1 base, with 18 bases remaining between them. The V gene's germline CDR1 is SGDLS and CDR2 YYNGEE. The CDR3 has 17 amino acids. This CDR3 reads CASSPGGGGGSYNEQFF. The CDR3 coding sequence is TGTGCCAGCAGCCCGGGGGGCGGGGGAGGTTCCTACAATGAGCAGTTCTTC.

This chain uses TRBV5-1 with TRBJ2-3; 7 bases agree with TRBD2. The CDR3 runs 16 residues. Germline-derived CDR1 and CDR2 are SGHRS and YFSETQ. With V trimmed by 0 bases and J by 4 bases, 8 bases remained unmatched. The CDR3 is CASSLAVTSQPDTQYF. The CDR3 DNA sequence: TGCGCCAGCAGCTTGGCAGTGACTAGCCAGCCAGATACGCAGTATTTT.

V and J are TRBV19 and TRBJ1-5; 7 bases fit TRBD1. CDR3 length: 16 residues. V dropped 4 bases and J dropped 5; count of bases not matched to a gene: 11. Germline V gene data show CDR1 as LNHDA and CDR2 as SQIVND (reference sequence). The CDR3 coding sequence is TGTGCCAGTAGTAGATTCGGACAGGTAGTAGATCAGCCCCAGCATTTT. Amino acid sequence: CASSRFGQVVDQPQHF.

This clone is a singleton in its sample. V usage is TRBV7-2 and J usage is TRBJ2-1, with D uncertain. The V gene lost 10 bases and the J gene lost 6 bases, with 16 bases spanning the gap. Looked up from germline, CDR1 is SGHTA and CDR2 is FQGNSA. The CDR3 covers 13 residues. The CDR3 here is CATATQTVNEQFF. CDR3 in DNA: TGTGCCACAGCGACCCAGACGGTCAATGAGCAGTTCTTC.

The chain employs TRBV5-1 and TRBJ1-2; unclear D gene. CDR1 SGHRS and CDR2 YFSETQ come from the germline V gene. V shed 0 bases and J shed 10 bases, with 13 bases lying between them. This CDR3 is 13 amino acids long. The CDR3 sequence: CASSLEATWVYTF. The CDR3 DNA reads TGCGCCAGCAGCTTGGAGGCAACCTGGGTCTACACCTTC.

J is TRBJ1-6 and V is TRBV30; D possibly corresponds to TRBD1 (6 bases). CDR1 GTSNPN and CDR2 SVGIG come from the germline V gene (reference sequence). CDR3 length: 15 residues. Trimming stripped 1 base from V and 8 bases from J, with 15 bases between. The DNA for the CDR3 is TGTGCCTGGAGTGCTAGACAGGTCGCCTATTCACCCCTCCACTTT. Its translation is CAWSARQVAYSPLHF.

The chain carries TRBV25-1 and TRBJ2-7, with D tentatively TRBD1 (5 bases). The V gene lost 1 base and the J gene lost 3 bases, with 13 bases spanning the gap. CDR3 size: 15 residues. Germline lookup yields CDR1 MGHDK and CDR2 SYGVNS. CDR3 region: CASSESFGHLYEQYF. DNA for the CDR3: TGTGCCAGCAGTGAATCTTTCGGACACCTCTACGAGCAGTACTTC.